One sample yielded the 12 T cell receptor beta chains listed below, sequenced in a study of T-cell memory formation after mild COVID-19. TCRdb passed the 5' RACE reads through MiXCR, listing each CDR3 protein once. The table lists hundreds of thousands of distinct CDR3 sequences, over 15% of them singletons. The sample taken for sequencing was PBMCs or a T cell subset sorted from them (not recorded which). The receptor set was obtained from an adult woman who had mild COVID-19 (a few samples of this study predate the infection). Cell type and time point are not known.

This chain uses TRBV9 with TRBJ2-3; D is ambiguous. Germline assignment: CDR1 SGDLS and CDR2 YYNGEE. The V end was cut by 4 bases, the J end by 0 bases, with 18 bases between. The CDR3 extends over 17 amino acids. CDR3: CASSPSREGQSTDTQYF. The CDR3 bases are TGTGCCAGCAGCCCCTCACGAGAAGGTCAAAGCACAGATACGCAGTATTTT.

This rearrangement joins TRBV15 to TRBJ1-1, with 8 positions matching TRBD1. The V segment lost 5 bases and the J segment 4 bases; nucleotides outside the gene matches: 9. Germline V CDR1 and CDR2: LNHNV, YYDKDF (reference sequence). The CDR3 runs to 15 residues. The CDR3 is CATSSPDRGGTEAFF. CDR3 DNA sequence: TGTGCCACCAGCTCTCCCGACAGGGGCGGCACTGAAGCTTTCTTT.

The genes are TRBV6-5 and TRBJ2-7, with TRBD1 identical over 8 bases. Per germline, CDR1 MNHEY and CDR2 SVGAGI. This CDR3 contains 19 residues. V trimming: 5 bases; J trimming: 6 bases; junction bases outside the gene matches: 24. The CDR3 here is CASSTLRPRGQGATREQYF. The CDR3 nucleotides are TGTGCCAGCAGTACCCTCCGTCCAAGGGGGCAGGGGGCCACCCGCGAGCAGTACTTC.

This rearrangement joins TRBV5-4 to TRBJ2-4, with D perhaps TRBD1 or TRBD2 (6 bases each). The CDR3 spans 16 residues. The V gene lost 1 base and the J gene lost 1 base, with 12 bases spanning the gap. Germline values: CDR1 SGHNT, CDR2 YYREEE (reference sequence). The CDR3 loop reads CASSLPGGGAKNIQYF. The DNA of the CDR3 is TGTGCCAGCAGCTTGCCCGGGGGCGGGGCCAAAAACATTCAGTACTTC.

This clonotype came up a few times. The V and J genes are TRBV15 and TRBJ1-1; a weak D match, TRBD1 (6 bases). The CDR3 runs to 13 residues. V lost 2 bases and J 7 bases, leaving 11 bases between the germline ends. Germline V gene lookup returns CDR1 LNHNV and CDR2 YYDKDF (reference sequence). The CDR3 sequence is CATSRTTGSEAFF. CDR3 DNA: TGTGCCACCAGCAGAACTACAGGGAGTGAAGCTTTCTTT.

The chain carries TRBV5-1 and TRBJ2-5, with 8 bases matching TRBD1. The ends lost 6 bases at V and 2 bases at J; junction bases unmatched: 6. There are 14 residues in the CDR3. The V gene's germline CDR1 is SGHRS and CDR2 YFSETQ. Written as DNA, the CDR3 is TGCGCCAGCAACCAAGGGACAGGACAAGAGACCCAGTACTTC. It yields the protein CASNQGTGQETQYF.

This clonotype was observed a few times. The rearrangement links TRBV20-1 to TRBJ2-1; 10 bases map to TRBD2. The CDR3 runs to 14 residues. V lost 2 bases to trimming and J lost 3 bases; unmatched junction nucleotides: 1. Germline values: CDR1 DFQATT, CDR2 SNEGSKA (reference sequence). CDR3 in amino acids: CSARLAGDYNEQFF. CDR3 sequence (DNA): TGCAGTGCTAGACTAGCGGGAGACTACAATGAGCAGTTCTTC.

This clonotype turned up a few times. At one of its ends the junction is not consistent with the germline gene, which may arise from a read error. The V gene is TRBV5-6, the J gene TRBJ2-3; D not resolved. This CDR3 is built from 12 residues. The germline V gene has CDR1 SGHDT and CDR2 YYEEEE. CDR3 nucleotides: TGTGCCAGCAGCTTAAACGGGCCGGCGATACCTTTT. This codes for CASSLNGPAIPF.

This clonotype occurred a few times. This chain joins TRBV30 and TRBJ2-1, with D maybe TRBD1 (5 bases). With 4 bases removed from V and 7 bases from J, the gap between germline ends came to 8 bases. Germline assignment: CDR1 GTSNPN and CDR2 SVGIG (reference sequence). The length of the CDR3 is 11 residues. Written as DNA, the CDR3 is TGTGCCTGGAAGGGGATGAATGAGCAGTTCTTC. Its translation: CAWKGMNEQFF.

The gene calls are TRBV15 and TRBJ1-3; 8 nucleotides match TRBD1. CDR3 length: 17 amino acids. Trimming at V came to 11 bases and at J to 0 bases, leaving 15 bases not matched to a gene. Germline V gene lookup returns CDR1 LNHNV and CDR2 YYDKDF (reference sequence). CDR3 sequence: CAVGTGDLRSSGNTIYF. Here the CDR3 DNA reads TGTGCCGTAGGGACAGGCGATCTCCGTAGCTCTGGAAACACCATATATTTT.

V gene TRBV7-9 combines with J gene TRBJ2-1; no firm D call. The CDR3 is 16 residues long. Trimming cost V 7 bases and J 4 bases, with 20 bases left between them. Germline V CDR1 and CDR2: SEHNR, FQNEAQ (reference sequence). The CDR3 sequence is CASTHSQVLVYNEQFF. In DNA form, the CDR3 reads TGTGCCAGCACCCACTCTCAGGTTCTAGTTTACAATGAGCAGTTCTTC.

This clonotype appeared a few times. The chain links TRBV5-1 to TRBJ1-6; no reliable D call. Germline CDR1 and CDR2: SGHRS and YFSETQ. V dropped 0 bases and J dropped 12 bases, with 16 bases sitting between them. The CDR3 runs to 15 residues. The CDR3 sequence is CASSLEIGQSQPLHF. In nucleotides, the CDR3 is TGCGCCAGCAGCTTGGAGATTGGGCAGAGTCAACCCCTCCACTTT.